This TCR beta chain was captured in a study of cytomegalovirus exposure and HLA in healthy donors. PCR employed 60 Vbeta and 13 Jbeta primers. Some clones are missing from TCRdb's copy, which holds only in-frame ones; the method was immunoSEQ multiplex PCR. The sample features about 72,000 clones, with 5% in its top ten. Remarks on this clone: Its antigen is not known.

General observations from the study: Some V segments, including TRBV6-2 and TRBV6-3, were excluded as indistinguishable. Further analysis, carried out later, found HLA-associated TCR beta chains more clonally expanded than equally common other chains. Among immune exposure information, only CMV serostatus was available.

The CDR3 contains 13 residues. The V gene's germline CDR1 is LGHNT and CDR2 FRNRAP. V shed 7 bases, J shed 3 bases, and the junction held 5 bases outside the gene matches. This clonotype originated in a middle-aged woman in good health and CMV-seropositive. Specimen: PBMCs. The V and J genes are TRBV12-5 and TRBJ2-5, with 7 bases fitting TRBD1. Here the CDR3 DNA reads TGTGCTAGTGAATCCGGGACAGAAGAGACCCAGTACTTC. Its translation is CASESGTEETQYF.